The 4 T cell receptor beta chains given below trace back to one sample, sequenced in a study of T cell responses to AZD1222 COVID-19 vaccine (dated by TCRdb to about 2021). According to the study, the label for this sample's time point signals: about 28 days (+/-7) after the second vaccine dose. Libraries came from the immunoSEQ multiplex PCR assay. Held by TCRdb, this immuneACCESS table contains in-frame sequences only and omits some clones. Under half of the omission traces to an unresolved V gene where checked; the cause of the rest is unknown. The table for this sample lists about 150,000 clones; around 92% of them were counted only once. Roughly 3% of the sample is taken by the ten largest. This sample comprised peripheral blood, obtained 28 days after the second AZD1222 dose. The source of these receptors is an adult who received the AZD1222 COVID-19 vaccine.

The rearrangement joins TRBV6-6 to TRBJ2-7; D tentatively reads TRBD1 or TRBD2 (5 bases each). Germline V gene lookup returns CDR1 MNHNY and CDR2 SVGAGI (reference sequence). The CDR3 is made up of 14 amino acids. V gave up 6 bases and J gave up 2 bases, with 14 bases separating them. Here the CDR3 DNA reads TGTGCCAGCAGCGGACTGGGACGCACCTACGAGCAGTACTTC. This encodes CASSGLGRTYEQYF.

The chain combines TRBV11-2 with TRBJ1-5; D possibly corresponds to TRBD1 (6 bases). The CDR3 extends over 13 amino acids. V shed 3 bases and J shed 10 bases, with 13 bases lying between them. The germline CDR1 and CDR2 sequences are SGHAT and FQNNGV. The CDR3 DNA sequence: TGTGCCAGCAGCTTGGAACAGGGAGGCCCCCAGCATTTT. Amino acids: CASSLEQGGPQHF.

The rearrangement joins TRBV19 to TRBJ2-1; tentatively, D is TRBD2 (5 bases). The CDR3 covers 16 residues. V gave up 3 bases and J gave up 1 base, with 13 bases separating them. Germline V gives CDR1 LNHDA, CDR2 SQIVND (reference sequence). CDR3 DNA: TGTGCCAGTAGTATCCAAGCGGATAGATCCTACAATGAGCAGTTCTTC. Translated: CASSIQADRSYNEQFF.

This chain joins TRBV6-6 and TRBJ2-1; 15 bases map to TRBD2. V was clipped by 6 bases and J by 6 bases; unmatched bases: 0. CDR1 MNHNY and CDR2 SVGAGI come from the germline V gene (reference sequence). The CDR3 extends over 14 amino acids. In nucleotides, the CDR3 is TGTGCCAGCAGGGGACTAGCGGGAGGCAATGAGCAGTTCTTC. It is translated as CASRGLAGGNEQFF.